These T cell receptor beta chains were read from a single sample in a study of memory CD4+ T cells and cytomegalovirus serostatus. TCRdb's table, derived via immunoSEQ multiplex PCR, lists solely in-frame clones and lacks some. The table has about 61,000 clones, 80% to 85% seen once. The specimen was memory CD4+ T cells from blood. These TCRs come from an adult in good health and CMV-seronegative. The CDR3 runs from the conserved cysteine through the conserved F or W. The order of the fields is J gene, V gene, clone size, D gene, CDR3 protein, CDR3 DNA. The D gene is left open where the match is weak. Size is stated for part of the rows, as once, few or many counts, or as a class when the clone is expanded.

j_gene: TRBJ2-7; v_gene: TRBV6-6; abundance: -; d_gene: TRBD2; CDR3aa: CASSYPGRGVEEQYF; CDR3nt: TGTGCCAGCAGTTACCCCGGGAGGGGAGTAGAAGAGCAGTACTTC
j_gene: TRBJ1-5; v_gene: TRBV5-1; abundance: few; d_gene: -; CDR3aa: CASSLLPRDQPQHF; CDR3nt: TGCGCCAGCAGCTTGCTACCCAGGGATCAGCCCCAGCATTTT
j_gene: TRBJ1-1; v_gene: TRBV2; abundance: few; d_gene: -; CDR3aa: CASSLPRGVNTEAFF; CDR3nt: TGTGCCAGCAGTCTTCCACGGGGCGTGAACACTGAAGCTTTCTTT
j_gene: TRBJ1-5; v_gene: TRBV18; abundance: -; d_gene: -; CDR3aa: CASSPYGGSYSNQPQHF; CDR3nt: TGTGCCAGCTCACCATACGGGGGGAGTTATAGCAATCAGCCCCAGCATTTT
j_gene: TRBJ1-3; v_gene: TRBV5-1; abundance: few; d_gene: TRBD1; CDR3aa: CASSPQGARNTIYF; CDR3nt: TGCGCCAGCAGCCCGCAGGGGGCAAGAAACACCATATATTTT
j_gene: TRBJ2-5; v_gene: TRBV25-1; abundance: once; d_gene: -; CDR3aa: CASRRGETQYF; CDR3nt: TGTGCCAGCCGGAGGGGGGAGACCCAGTACTTC
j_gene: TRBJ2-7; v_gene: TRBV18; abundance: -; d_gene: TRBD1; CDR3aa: CASSPPGGREQYF; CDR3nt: TGTGCCAGCTCACCCCCAGGGGGCCGGGAGCAGTACTTC
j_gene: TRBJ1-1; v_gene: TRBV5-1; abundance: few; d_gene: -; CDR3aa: CASSLGPSNTEAFF; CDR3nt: TGCGCCAGCAGCTTGGGGCCATCCAACACTGAAGCTTTCTTT
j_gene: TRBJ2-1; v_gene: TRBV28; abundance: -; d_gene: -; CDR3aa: CASSLGRWGDNEQFF; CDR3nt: TGTGCCAGCAGTTTGGGTAGATGGGGGGACAATGAGCAGTTCTTC
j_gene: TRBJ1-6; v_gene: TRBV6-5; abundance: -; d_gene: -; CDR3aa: CASSSEIHSPLHF; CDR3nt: TGTGCCAGCAGTTCCGAGATCCATTCACCCCTCCACTTT
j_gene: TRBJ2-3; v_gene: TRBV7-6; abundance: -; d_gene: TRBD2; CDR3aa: CASSLVSSGTTDTQYF; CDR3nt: TGTGCCAGCAGCTTAGTCTCTAGCGGGACCACAGATACGCAGTATTTT